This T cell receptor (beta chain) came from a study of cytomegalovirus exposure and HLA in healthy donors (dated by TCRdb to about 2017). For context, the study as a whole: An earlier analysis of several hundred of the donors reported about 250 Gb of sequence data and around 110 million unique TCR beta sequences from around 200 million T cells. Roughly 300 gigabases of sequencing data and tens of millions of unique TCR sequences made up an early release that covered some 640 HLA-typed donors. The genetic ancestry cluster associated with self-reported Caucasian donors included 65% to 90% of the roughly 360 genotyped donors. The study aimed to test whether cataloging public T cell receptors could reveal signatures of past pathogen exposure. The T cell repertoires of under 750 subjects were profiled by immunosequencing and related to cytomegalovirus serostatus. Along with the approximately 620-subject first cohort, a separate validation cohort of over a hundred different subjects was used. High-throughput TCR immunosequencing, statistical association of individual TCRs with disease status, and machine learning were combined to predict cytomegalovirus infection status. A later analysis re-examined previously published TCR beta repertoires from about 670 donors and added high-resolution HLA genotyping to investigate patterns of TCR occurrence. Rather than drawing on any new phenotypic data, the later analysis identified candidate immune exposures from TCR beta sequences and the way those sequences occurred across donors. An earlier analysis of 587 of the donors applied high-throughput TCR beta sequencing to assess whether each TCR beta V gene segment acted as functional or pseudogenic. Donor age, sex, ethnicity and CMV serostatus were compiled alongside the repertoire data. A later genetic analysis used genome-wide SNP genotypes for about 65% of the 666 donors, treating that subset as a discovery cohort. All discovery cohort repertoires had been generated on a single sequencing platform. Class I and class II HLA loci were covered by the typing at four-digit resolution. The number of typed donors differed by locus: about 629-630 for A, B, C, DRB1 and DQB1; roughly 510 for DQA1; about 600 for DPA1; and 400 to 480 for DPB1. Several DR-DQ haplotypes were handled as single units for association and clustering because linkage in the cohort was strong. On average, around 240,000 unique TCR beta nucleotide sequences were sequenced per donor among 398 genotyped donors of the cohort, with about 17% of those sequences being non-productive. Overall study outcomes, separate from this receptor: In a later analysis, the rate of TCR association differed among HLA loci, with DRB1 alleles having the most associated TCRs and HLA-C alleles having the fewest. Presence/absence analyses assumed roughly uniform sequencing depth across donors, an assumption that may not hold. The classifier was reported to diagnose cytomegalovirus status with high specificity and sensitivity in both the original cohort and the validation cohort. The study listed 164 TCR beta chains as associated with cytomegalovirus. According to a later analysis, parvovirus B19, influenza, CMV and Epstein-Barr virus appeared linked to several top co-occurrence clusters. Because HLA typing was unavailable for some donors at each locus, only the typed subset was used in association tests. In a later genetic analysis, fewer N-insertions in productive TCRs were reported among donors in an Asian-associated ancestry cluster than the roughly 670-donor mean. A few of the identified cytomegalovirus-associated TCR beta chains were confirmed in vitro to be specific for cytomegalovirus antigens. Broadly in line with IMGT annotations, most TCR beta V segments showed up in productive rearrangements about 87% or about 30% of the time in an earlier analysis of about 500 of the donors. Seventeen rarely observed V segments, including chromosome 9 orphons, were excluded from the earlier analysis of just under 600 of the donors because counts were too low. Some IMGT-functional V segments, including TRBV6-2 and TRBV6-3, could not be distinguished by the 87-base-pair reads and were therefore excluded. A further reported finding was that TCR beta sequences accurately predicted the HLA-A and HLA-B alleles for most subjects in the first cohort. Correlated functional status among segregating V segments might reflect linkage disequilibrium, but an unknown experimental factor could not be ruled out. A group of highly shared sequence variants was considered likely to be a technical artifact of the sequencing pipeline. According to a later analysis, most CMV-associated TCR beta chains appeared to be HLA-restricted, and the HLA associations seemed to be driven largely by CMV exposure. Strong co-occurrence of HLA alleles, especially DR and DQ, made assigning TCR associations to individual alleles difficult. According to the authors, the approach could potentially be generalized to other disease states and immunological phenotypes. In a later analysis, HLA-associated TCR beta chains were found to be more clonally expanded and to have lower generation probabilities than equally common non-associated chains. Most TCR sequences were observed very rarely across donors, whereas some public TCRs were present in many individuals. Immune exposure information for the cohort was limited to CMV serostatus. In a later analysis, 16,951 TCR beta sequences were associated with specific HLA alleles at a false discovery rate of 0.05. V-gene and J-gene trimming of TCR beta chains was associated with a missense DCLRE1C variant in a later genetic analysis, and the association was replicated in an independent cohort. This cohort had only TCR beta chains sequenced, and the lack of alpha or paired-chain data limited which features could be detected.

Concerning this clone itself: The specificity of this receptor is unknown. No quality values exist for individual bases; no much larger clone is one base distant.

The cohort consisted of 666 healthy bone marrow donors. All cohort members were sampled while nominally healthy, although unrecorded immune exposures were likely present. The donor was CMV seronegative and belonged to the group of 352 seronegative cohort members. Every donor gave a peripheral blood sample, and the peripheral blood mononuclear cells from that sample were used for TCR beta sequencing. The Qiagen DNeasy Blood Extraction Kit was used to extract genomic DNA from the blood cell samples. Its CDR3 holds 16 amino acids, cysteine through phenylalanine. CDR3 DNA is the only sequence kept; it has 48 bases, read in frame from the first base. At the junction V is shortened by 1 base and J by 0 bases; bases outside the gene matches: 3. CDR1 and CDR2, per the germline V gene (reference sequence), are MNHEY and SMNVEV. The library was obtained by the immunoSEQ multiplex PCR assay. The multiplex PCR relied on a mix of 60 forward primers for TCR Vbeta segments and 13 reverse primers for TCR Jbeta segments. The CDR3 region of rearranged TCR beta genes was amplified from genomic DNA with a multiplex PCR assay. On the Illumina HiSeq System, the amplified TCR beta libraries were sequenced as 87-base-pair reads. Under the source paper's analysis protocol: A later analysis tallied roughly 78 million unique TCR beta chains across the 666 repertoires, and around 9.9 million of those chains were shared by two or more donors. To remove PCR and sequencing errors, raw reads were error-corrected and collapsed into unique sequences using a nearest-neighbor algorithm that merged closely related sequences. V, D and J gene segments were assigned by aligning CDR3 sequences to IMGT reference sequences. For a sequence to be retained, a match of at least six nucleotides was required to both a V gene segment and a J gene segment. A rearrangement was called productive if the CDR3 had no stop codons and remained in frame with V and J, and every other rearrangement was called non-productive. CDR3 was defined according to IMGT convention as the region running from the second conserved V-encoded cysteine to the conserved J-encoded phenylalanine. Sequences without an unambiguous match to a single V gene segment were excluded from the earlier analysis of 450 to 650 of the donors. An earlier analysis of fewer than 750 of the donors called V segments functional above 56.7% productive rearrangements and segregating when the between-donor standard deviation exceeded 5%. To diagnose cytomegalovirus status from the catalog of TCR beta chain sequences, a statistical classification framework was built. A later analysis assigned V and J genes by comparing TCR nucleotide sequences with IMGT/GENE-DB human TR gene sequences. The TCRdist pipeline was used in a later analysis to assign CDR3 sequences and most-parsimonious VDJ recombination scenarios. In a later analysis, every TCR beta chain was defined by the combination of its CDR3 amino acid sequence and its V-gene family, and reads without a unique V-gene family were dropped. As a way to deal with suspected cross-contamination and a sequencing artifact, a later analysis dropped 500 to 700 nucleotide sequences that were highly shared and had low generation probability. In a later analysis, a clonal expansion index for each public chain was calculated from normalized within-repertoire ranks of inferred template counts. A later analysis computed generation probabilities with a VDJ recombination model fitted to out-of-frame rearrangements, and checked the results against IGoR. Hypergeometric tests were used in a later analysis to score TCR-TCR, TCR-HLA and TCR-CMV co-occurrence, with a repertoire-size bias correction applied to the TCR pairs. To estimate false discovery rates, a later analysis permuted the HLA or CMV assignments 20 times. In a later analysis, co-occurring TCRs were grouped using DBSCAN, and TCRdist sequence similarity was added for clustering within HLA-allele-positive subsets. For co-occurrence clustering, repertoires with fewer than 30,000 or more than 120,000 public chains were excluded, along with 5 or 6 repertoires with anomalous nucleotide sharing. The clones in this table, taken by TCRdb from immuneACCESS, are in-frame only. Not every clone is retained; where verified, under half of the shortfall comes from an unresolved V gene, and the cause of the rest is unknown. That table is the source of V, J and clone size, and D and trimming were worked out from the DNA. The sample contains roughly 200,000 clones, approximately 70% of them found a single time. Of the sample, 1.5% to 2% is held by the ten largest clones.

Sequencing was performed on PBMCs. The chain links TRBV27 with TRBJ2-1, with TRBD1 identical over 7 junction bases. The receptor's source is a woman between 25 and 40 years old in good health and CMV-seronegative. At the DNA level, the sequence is TGTGCCAGCAGTTTATTCTGGGACAGCTCCTACAATGAGCAGTTCTTC. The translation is CASSLFWDSSYNEQFF.